This TCR beta chain appears in the sequencing data of a study of Ad26.COV2.S vaccination and SARS-CoV-2 variants. The treatment is: about 20 received Ad26.COV2.S at low or high dose, single or two shots; several received placebo; per-sample allocation not given. After the first vaccine or placebo injection, samples were drawn on day 63. CDR1 and CDR2 (germline): KGHSH, LQKENI. This CDR3 is 16 amino acids long. V dropped 3 bases and J dropped 7; count of bases not matched to a gene: 12. Produced via immunoSEQ multiplex PCR; TCRdb's table is partial and in-frame only. Of about 480,000 clones listed, roughly 87% are singletons.

The sequenced sample was peripheral blood, obtained in a trial of Ad26.COV2.S vaccine versus placebo. This sequence was found in a person aged 18-65 years who received the Ad26.COV2.S COVID-19 vaccine or a placebo. The V and J genes are TRBV18 and TRBJ2-1, with TRBD2 identical over 7 bases. The CDR3 region is CASSPTTGGGANEQFF. The CDR3, as DNA: TGTGCCAGCTCACCGACGACGGGGGGTGGGGCAAATGAGCAGTTCTTC.